The T cell receptor (beta chain) described here comes from a study of cytomegalovirus exposure and HLA in healthy donors. Notes on the study in general: Investigators reported approximately 170 TCR beta chains as tied to cytomegalovirus.

The PCR was carried out with 60 Vbeta primers and 13 Jbeta primers. Per the study methods: Tens of millions of unique TCR beta chains, about 11 million of them shared, were counted by a later analysis. Method: immunoSEQ multiplex PCR; TCRdb's copy keeps in-frame clones and lacks some. V, J and clone size reflect that table, while D and trimming were determined from the DNA. Of about 180,000 clones listed, roughly 82% are singletons. Remarks on this clone: Its antigen is not known. A junction boundary mismatches the germline segment, possibly from a read error.

The TCR comes from a man in his forties in good health and CMV-seronegative. The sequencing sample was made of PBMCs.

CDR3 loop: CASSTHTGLSNEQYF. Here the CDR3 DNA reads TGTGCCAGTAGTACCCACACAGGGCTCTCCAACGAGCAGTACTTC. This chain links TRBV19 with TRBJ2-7, with D possibly matching TRBD1 (6 bases). Germline-derived CDR1 and CDR2 are LNHDA and SQIVND (reference sequence). The CDR3 totals 15 residues.